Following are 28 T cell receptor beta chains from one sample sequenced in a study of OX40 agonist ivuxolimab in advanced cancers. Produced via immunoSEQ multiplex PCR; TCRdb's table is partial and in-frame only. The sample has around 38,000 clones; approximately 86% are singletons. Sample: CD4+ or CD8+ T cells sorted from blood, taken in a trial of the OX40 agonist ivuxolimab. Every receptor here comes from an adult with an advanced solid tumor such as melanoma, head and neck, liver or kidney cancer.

The CDR3 DNA reads as TGTGCCAGCAGCTTCGCGACAGGGGCAGAGACCCAGTACTTC. Protein product: CASSFATGAETQYF. The chain uses TRBV7-2 and TRBJ2-5; 8 nucleotides match TRBD1. Unmatched junction bases numbered 4, after V lost 3 bases and J lost 4 bases. CDR1 and CDR2 from the germline V gene are SGHTA and FQGNSA. The CDR3 totals 14 residues.

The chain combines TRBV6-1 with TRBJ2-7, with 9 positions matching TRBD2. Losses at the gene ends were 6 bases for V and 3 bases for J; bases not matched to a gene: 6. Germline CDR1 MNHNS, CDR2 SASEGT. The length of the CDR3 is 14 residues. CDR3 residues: CASRETSGSYEQYF. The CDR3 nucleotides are TGTGCCAGCAGAGAGACTAGCGGTAGCTACGAGCAGTACTTC.

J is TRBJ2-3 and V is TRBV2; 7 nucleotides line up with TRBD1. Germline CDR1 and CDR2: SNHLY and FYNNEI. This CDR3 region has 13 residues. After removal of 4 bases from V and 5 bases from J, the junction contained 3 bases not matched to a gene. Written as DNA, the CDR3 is TGTGCCAGCAGTGCAAACAGGGGAGATACGCAGTATTTT. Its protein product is CASSANRGDTQYF.

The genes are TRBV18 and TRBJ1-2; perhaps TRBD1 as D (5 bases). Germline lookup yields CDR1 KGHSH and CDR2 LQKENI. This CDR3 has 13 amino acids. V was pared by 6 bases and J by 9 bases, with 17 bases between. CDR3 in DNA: TGTGCCAGCTCCCCGGACGGGACTATGCGCTACACCTTC. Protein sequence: CASSPDGTMRYTF.

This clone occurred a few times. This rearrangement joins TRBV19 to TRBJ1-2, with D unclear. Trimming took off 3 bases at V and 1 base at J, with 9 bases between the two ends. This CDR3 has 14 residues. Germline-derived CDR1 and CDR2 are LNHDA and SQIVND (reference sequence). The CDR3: CASSMSRSNYGYTF. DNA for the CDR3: TGTGCCAGTAGTATGTCTCGCAGTAACTATGGCTACACCTTC.

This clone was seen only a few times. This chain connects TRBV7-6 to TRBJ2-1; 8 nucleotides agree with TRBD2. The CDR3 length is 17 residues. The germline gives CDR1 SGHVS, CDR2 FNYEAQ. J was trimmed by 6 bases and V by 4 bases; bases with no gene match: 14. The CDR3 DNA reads TGTGCCAGCAGCTCTTTGGGGGAGGCGGGAGGTCCCAATGAGCAGTTCTTC. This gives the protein CASSSLGEAGGPNEQFF.

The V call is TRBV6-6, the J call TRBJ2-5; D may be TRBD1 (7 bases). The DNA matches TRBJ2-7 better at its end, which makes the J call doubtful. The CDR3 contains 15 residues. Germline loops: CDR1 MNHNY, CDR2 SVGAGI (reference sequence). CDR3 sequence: CASTLGGQSSYEQYF. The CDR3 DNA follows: TGTGCCAGCACCTTGGGGGGACAGAGCTCCTACGAGCAGTACTTC.

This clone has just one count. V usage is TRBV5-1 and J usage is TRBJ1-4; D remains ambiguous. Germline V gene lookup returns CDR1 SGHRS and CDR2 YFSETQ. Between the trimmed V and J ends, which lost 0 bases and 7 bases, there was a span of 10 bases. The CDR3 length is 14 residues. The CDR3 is CASSLDGRSEKLFF. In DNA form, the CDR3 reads TGCGCCAGCAGCTTGGACGGCAGAAGTGAAAAACTGTTTTTT.

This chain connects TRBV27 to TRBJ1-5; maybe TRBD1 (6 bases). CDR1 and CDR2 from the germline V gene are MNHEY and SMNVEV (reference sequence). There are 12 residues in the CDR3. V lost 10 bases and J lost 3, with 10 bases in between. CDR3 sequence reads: CATGVVNQPQHF. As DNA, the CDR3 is TGTGCCACAGGGGTCGTCAATCAGCCCCAGCATTTT.

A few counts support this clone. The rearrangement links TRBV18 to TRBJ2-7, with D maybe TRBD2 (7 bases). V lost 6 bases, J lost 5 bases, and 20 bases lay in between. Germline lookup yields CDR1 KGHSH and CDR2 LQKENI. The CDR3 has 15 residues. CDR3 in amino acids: CASSLGGGDYDEQYF. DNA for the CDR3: TGTGCCAGCTCCTTAGGAGGGGGGGATTACGACGAGCAGTACTTC.

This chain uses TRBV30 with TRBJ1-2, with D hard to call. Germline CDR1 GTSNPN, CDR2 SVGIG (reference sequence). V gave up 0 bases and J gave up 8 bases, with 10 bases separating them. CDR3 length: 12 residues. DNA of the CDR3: TGTGCCTGGAGTGTACGTTTGGGGGGCTACACCTTC. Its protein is CAWSVRLGGYTF. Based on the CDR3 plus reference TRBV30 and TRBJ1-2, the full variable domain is SQTIHQWPATLVQPVGSPLSLECTVEGTSNPNLYWYRQAAGRGLQLLFYSVGIGQISSEVPQNLSASRPQDRQFILSSKKLLLSDSGFYLCAWSVRLGGYTFGSGTRLTVV.

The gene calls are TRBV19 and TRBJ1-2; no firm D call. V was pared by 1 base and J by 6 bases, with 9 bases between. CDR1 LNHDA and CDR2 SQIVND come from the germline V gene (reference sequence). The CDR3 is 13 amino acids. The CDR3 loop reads CASSIGLLDGYTF. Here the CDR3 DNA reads TGTGCCAGTAGTATAGGTCTACTGGATGGCTACACCTTC.

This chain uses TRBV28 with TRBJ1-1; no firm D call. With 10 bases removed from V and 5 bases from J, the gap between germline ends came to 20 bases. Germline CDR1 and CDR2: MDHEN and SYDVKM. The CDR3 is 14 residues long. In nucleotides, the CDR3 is TGTGCCATAATAAAGCGCCTCGGGGAGACTGAAGCTTTCTTT. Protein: CAIIKRLGETEAFF.

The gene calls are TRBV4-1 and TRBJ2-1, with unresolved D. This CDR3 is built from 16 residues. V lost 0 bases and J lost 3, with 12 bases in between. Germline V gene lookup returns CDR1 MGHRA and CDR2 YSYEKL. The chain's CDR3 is CASSQDAAGFYNEQFF. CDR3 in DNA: TGCGCCAGCAGCCAAGATGCGGCAGGATTCTACAATGAGCAGTTCTTC.

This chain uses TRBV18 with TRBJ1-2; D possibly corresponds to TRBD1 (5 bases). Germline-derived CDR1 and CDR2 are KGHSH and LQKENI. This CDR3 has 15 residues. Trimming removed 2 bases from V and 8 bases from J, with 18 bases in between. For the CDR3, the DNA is TGTGCCAGCTCACCAGGACTGAGCAGGGATGGAGGCTACACCTTC. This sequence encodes CASSPGLSRDGGYTF.

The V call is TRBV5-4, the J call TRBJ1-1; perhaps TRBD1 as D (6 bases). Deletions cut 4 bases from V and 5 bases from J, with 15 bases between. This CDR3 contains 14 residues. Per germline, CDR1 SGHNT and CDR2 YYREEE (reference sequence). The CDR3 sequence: CASSPYPGVTEAFF. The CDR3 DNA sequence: TGTGCCAGCAGCCCGTACCCAGGGGTAACTGAAGCTTTCTTT.

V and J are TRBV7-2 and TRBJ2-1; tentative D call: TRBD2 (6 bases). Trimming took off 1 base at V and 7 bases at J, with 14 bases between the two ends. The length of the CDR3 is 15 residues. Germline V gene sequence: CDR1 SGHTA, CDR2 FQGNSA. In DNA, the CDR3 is TGTGCCAGCAGCTTAGATGGAGGGTATAGGAATGAGCAGTTCTTC. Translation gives CASSLDGGYRNEQFF. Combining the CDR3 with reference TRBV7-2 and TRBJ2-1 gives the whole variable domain GAGVSQSPSNKVTEKGKDVELRCDPISGHTALYWYRQSLGQGLEFLIYFQGNSAPDKSGLPSDRFSAERTGGSVSTLTIQRTQQEDSAVYLCASSLDGGYRNEQFFGPGTRLTVL.

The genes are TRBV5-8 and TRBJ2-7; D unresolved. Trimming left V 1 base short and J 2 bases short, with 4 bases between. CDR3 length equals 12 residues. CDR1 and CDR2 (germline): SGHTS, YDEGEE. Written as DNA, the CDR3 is TGTGCCAGCAGCTTGTTCACCTACGAGCAGTACTTC. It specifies CASSLFTYEQYF.

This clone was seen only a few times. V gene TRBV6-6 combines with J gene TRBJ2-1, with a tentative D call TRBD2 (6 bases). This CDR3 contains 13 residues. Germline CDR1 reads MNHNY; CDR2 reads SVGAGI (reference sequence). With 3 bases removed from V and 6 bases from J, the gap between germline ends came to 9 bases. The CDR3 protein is CASSYYSGNEQFF. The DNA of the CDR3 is TGTGCCAGCAGTTATTATAGCGGCAATGAGCAGTTCTTC.

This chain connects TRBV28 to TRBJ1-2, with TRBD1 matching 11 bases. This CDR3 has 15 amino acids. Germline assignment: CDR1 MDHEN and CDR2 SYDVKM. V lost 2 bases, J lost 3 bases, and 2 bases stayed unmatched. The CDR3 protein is CASSLGTGGYYGYTF. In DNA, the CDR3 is TGTGCCAGCAGTTTAGGGACAGGGGGTTACTATGGCTACACCTTC.

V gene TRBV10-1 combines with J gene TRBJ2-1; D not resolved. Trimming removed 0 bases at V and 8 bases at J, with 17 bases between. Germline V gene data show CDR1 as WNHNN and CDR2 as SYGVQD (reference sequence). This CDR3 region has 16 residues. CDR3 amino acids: CASSESGVRIVDEQFF. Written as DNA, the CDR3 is TGCGCCAGCAGTGAGTCAGGAGTGCGGATCGTCGATGAGCAGTTCTTC.

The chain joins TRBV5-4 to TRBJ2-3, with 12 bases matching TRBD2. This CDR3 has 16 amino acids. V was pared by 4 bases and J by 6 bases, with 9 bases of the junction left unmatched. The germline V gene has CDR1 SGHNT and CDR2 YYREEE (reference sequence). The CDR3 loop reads CASSRRLAGGLDTQYF. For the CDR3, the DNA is TGTGCCAGCAGCCGGAGGCTAGCGGGAGGGTTGGATACGCAGTATTTT.

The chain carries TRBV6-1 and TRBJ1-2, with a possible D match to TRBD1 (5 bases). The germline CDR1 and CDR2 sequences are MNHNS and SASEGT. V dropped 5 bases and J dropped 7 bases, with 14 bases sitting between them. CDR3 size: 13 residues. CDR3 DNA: TGTGCCAGCAGTTTAGGTTACAGGAGTGGCTACACCTTC. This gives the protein CASSLGYRSGYTF.

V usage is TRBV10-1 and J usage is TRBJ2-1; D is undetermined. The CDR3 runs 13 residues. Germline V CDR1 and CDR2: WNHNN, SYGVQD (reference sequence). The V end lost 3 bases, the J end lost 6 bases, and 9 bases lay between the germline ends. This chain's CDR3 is CASSDPAGNEQFF. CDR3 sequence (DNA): TGCGCCAGCAGTGACCCGGCTGGCAATGAGCAGTTCTTC.

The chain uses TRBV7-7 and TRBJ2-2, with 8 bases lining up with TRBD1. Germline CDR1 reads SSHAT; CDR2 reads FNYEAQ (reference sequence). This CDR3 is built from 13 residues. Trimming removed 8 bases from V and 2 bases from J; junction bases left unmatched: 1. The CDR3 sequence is CASGTGNTGELFF. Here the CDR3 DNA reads TGTGCCAGCGGGACAGGAAACACCGGGGAGCTGTTTTTT. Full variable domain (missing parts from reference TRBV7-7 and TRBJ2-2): GAGVSQSPRYKVTKRGQDVTLRCDPISSHATLYWYQQALGQGPEFLTYFNYEAQPDKSGLPSDRFSAERPEGSISTLTIQRTEQRDSAMYRCASGTGNTGELFFGEGSRLTVL.

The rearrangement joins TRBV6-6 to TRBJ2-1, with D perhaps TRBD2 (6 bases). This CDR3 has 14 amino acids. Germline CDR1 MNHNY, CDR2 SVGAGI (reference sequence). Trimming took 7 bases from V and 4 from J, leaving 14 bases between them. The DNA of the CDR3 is TGTGCCAGCAAGGAGGGACTCCAATACAATGAGCAGTTCTTC. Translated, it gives CASKEGLQYNEQFF.

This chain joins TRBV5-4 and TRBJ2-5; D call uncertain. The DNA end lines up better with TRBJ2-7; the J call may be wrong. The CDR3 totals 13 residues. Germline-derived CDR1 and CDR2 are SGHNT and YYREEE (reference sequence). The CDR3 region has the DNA TGTGCCAGCAGTCGGTGGGACTCCTACGAGCAGTACTTC. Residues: CASSRWDSYEQYF.

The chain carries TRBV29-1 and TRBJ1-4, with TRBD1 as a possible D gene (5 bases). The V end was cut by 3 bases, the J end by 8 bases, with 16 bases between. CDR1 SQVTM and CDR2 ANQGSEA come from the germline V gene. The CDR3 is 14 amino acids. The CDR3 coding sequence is TGCAGCGTTGATAGGGCGCAGGGTGGCGAAAAACTGTTTTTT. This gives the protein CSVDRAQGGEKLFF.